This record covers a single T cell receptor beta chain. Its binding antigen is unknown. Base quality data are lacking; no much larger clone is found one base away. The data are from a study of T cells in Graves' hyperthyroidism and ophthalmopathy (dated by TCRdb to about 2019). Background on the whole study: Peripheral blood was collected at initial diagnosis, before any treatment. After blood sampling, hyperthyroidism patients were treated with methimazole at a starting dose of 30 mg daily, and ophthalmopathy patients were treated with high-dose intravenous methylprednisolone. Thyroid tissue and blood T-cell repertoires from six Graves' hyperthyroidism patients were also compared in the study. An independent validation cohort of around 19 hyperthyroidism patients and approximately 15 patients who later progressed to ophthalmopathy tested prospective prediction of ophthalmopathy. A discovery cohort of about a hundred patients, roughly 43 with Graves' ophthalmopathy and approximately 55 with stable Graves' hyperthyroidism, was used to find distinguishing TCR V-J signatures. The paper describes TCR Vbeta CDR3 sequencing of roughly 130 peripheral blood samples, made up of about 41 ophthalmopathy patients, around 78 hyperthyroidism patients and 17 progressor patients. For training and testing, the 80 to 100 patients in the discovery cohort were randomly divided in a 7:3 ratio. Results and caveats for the whole study, not just this receptor: During validation, the model predicted progression to ophthalmopathy a median of around 7 months ahead of onset, with approximately 71% sensitivity and about 75% specificity. A 13 V-J signature model separated ophthalmopathy from stable hyperthyroidism, with 87.88% sensitivity and 81.08% specificity in cross-validation and 80%/75% in testing. No statistical method was used to fix the sample size in advance, and group allocation was not hidden from the investigators. Most expanded thyroid clonotypes (frequency above 0.001) were also detected in blood, suggesting blood repertoires may reflect thyroid immune responses.

TCR beta CDR3 regions were amplified from RNA transcripts. A first-round RT-PCR of the TCR CDR3 used the HTBI primer set with the Qiagen OneStep RT-PCR kit. Libraries were constructed in a second round of multiplex PCR, after which size selection and purification were performed. Libraries were sequenced paired-end with 100 bp reads on an Illumina HiSeq2000. In the original analysis: SOAPnuke was used to process the raw data, removing reads that contained adapters or uncalled bases, had a mean Phred below 15, or lacked an exact match to the constant primer or identifier. COPE v1.2.5 was used to merge the high-quality paired reads, and each unique nucleotide sequence was defined as a clonotype. MiTCR v1.1 was used to align the clonotypes against IMGT TRBV, TRBD and TRBJ reference segments. The analysis included only V-J combinations with a frequency above 0.0001, which together covered approximately 99% of the repertoires. A TCS score was defined as the ratio between F50 (clonal expansion) and ExV (chaos), using BLOSUM62-based TCRdist between CDR3 peptides within each V-J. Welch's t-statistics and random forest reduced around 510 V-J features to some 14, which were used in a naive Bayes classifier (R e1071). The raw public data were reprocessed by TCRdb itself: fastp quality trimming at Q25, MiXCR clonotype calling, in-frame beta chains only. For every CDR3 protein sequence, its rows merge into one entry that carries the most common genes and DNA. It is TCRdb's table, rather than the study itself, that gives the V and J calls and clone size. The table for this sample lists about 560,000 distinct CDR3 sequences; roughly 17% of them were counted only once. The ten biggest clones cover around 19% of the sample.

Graves' hyperthyroidism was defined as stable when no progression to ophthalmopathy occurred over 18 months of follow-up. The hyperthyroidism patients were between 18 and 65 years old and newly diagnosed, with a disease duration of less than 2 months. Any patient with an uncontrolled infection, another autoimmune disease, pregnancy or lactation was excluded. Diagnoses relied on clinical symptoms, serum thyroxine and TRAb, thyroid ultrasound and orbital computed tomography. Ficoll-Paque density gradient centrifugation was used to isolate PBMCs from approximately 11 ml of fresh peripheral blood. Total RNA was extracted using Trizol reagent, and RNA quality was assessed on an Agilent 2100 Bioanalyzer. V is pared back by 6 bases and J by 2 bases, with 19 bases lying between the germline termini. CDR1 SEHNR and CDR2 FQNEAQ are derived from the germline V gene (reference sequence). Spanning cysteine to phenylalanine, the CDR3 consists of 16 amino acids. The only DNA kept is the CDR3, 48 bases in frame from the first base.

This receptor was taken from a woman between 18 and 29 years old with Graves' hyperthyroidism. The V and J genes are TRBV7-9 and TRBJ1-1; the D gene is perhaps TRBD1, from 5 matching bases. The sequenced sample was blood. The CDR3 protein sequence reads: CASRPGVGAGNTEAFF. The nucleotides are TGTGCCAGCAGGCCCGGGGTCGGGGCCGGAAACACTGAAGCTTTCTTT.